Listed below are T cell receptor beta chains from one sample, sequenced in a study of cytomegalovirus exposure and HLA in healthy donors. The method was immunoSEQ multiplex PCR; TCRdb's version includes in-frame clones alone and lacks a portion of them. The sample table includes more than 100,000 clones. Source material: PBMCs. The receptors here all came from a man aged 35 to 55 in good health and CMV-seronegative. Each CDR3 is given with its conserved first and last residue. Fields, in order: J gene, D gene, V gene, CDR3 DNA, CDR3 protein. A D gene is named only where the DNA matches it firmly.

j_call: TRBJ2-7
d_call: TRBD2
v_call: TRBV10-1
cdr3_nt: TGCGCCAGCAGCGCCGGGACTAGCGGATACGAGCAGTACTTC
cdr3_aa: CASSAGTSGYEQYF

j_call: TRBJ2-3
d_call: -
v_call: TRBV14
cdr3_nt: TGTGCCAGCAGCCAGGGGGGATACACAGATACGCAGTATTTT
cdr3_aa: CASSQGGYTDTQYF

j_call: TRBJ2-5
d_call: -
v_call: TRBV6-5
cdr3_nt: TGTGCCAGCAGCCGCAGGGTCAGCCAAGAGACCCAGTACTTC
cdr3_aa: CASSRRVSQETQYF

j_call: TRBJ1-2
d_call: TRBD1
v_call: TRBV5-5
cdr3_nt: TGTGCCAGCAGCTGGGGACAGGGGGCACTCGTAAACTATGGCTACACCTTC
cdr3_aa: CASSWGQGALVNYGYTF

j_call: TRBJ1-5
d_call: -
v_call: TRBV6-1
cdr3_nt: TGTGCCAGCAGTGGGCATTATAGCAATCAGCCCCAGCATTTT
cdr3_aa: CASSGHYSNQPQHF

j_call: TRBJ2-4
d_call: TRBD2
v_call: TRBV25-1
cdr3_nt: TGTGCCAGCACCATGGGGCTAGCGGGGATTCAAAACATTCAGTACTTC
cdr3_aa: CASTMGLAGIQNIQYF

j_call: TRBJ1-5
d_call: TRBD1
v_call: TRBV6-6
cdr3_nt: TGTGCCAGCCTTGTGACAGGGGAGGGCAATCAGCCCCAGCATTTT
cdr3_aa: CASLVTGEGNQPQHF

j_call: TRBJ2-1
d_call: -
v_call: TRBV18
cdr3_nt: TGTGCCAGCTCACTCCCTGTTCACAATGAGCAGTTCTTC
cdr3_aa: CASSLPVHNEQFF

j_call: TRBJ2-1
d_call: -
v_call: TRBV5-1
cdr3_nt: TGCGCCAGCAGCCTACAAGGACAGTCTGGCAGTGAGCAGTTCTTC
cdr3_aa: CASSLQGQSGSEQFF

j_call: TRBJ1-3
d_call: -
v_call: TRBV10-1
cdr3_nt: TGCGCCAGCACTGGACCACAGGACTCTGGAAACACCATATATTTT
cdr3_aa: CASTGPQDSGNTIYF

j_call: TRBJ2-5
d_call: -
v_call: TRBV18
cdr3_nt: TGTGCCAGCTCACCAAGGGGGAGCTCTGGAGAGACCCAGTACTTC
cdr3_aa: CASSPRGSSGETQYF